This T cell receptor beta chain was obtained from a study of T cell responses to AZD1222 COVID-19 vaccine. Only in-frame clones appear in the TCRdb table, and some are missing; sequencing was by immunoSEQ multiplex PCR. The sample lists 95,000 to 150,000 clones, 88% occurring once. Per germline, CDR1 SGHTA and CDR2 FQGNSA. This CDR3 has 18 residues. Unmatched junction bases numbered 13, after V lost 5 bases and J lost 0 bases. Findings and limits, study-wide: Baseline serology detected seropositivity in only a handful of AZD1222 recipients. Mostly white British, mostly female donors; authors suggested clonal diversity may be underestimated. Repertoire sampling happened only post peak T cell response. Vaccination with two AZD1222 doses was followed by a rise in Spike-specific TCR breadth and depth.

Worth noting for this clone: No antigen is known for it.

The receptor was derived from an adult in good health. Sequenced material: peripheral blood, taken on day 0 of AZD1222 vaccination. This chain connects TRBV7-2 to TRBJ1-5; 7 bases agree with TRBD1. CDR3 nucleotide sequence: TGTGCCAGCAGCAAGGTGGGACAGCCGTCGGATAGCAATCAGCCCCAGCATTTT. The encoded protein is CASSKVGQPSDSNQPQHF.